This T cell receptor beta chain was identified during a study of OX40 agonist ivuxolimab in advanced cancers. Study details: Ivuxolimab was administered intravenously to patients at 0.01 to 10 mg/kg every 2 weeks. Allowance was made for prior anti-PD-1, anti-PD-L1 or anti-CTLA-4 therapy, and 40% to 45% had some.

Germline V gives CDR1 MDHEN, CDR2 SYDVKM. V gave up 6 bases and J gave up 4 bases; unmatched junction bases: 9. The CDR3 has 15 residues. Assay used: immunoSEQ multiplex PCR; TCRdb lists only in-frame clones, some missing. The sample holds 70,000 or so clones, just over 85% seen once. The receptor's source is an adult with an advanced solid tumor such as melanoma, head and neck, liver or kidney cancer. The sample was CD4+ or CD8+ T cells sorted from blood, taken in a trial of the OX40 agonist ivuxolimab. The chain has TRBV28 and TRBJ1-5; 7 nucleotides agree with TRBD1. This chain's CDR3 is CASSWRGRGNQPQHF. The CDR3, as DNA: TGTGCCAGCAGCTGGAGGGGGCGCGGGAATCAGCCCCAGCATTTT. Combining the CDR3 with reference TRBV28 and TRBJ1-5 gives the whole variable domain DVKVTQSSRYLVKRTGEKVFLECVQDMDHENMFWYRQDPGLGLRLIYFSYDVKMKEKGDIPEGYSVSREKKERFSLILESASTNQTSMYLCASSWRGRGNQPQHFGDGTRLSIL.